This is a list of T cell receptor beta chains from one sample in a study of identical twins. TCRdb used MiXCR to reprocess the 5' RACE reads, holding one entry per CDR3 protein. The data contain around 230,000 distinct CDR3 sequences, over 8% of them seen just once; the ten biggest clones take up 5% to 5.5%. The sequenced sample consisted of memory (CD45RO+) T cells sorted from blood. The receptors derive from a young woman in good health. Both conserved end residues are part of each CDR3. Each record gives: V gene, CDR3 length, D gene, J gene, clone size, CDR3 protein, CDR3 DNA. D genes are given only for firm matches. Clone size is given for some rows only: seen once, a few or many times, or a class if the clone is expanded.

TRBV1	17	.	TRBJ2-2	.	CTSSRAAGGRDTGELFF	TGCACCAGCAGCCGAGCGGCGGGGGGCCGAGACACCGGGGAGCTGTTTTTT
TRBV12-3/TRBV12-4	15	.	TRBJ2-2	many	CASSLRVGSTGELFF	TGTGCCAGCAGCCTTCGGGTGGGGAGCACCGGGGAGCTGTTTTTT
TRBV7-6	14	.	TRBJ2-5	.	CASSSGPIQETQYF	TGTGCCAGCAGCTCCGGACCGATCCAAGAGACCCAGTACTTC
TRBV5-1	15	.	TRBJ2-5	.	CASSLGGRKQETQYF	TGCGCCAGCAGCTTGGGCGGCAGGAAGCAAGAGACCCAGTACTTC
TRBV10-2	14	.	TRBJ2-7	.	CASSVTWDSGEQYF	TGCGCCAGCAGTGTCACTTGGGATTCGGGGGAGCAGTACTTC
TRBV5-1	13	TRBD1	TRBJ2-7	many	CASSPLDRDEQYF	TGCGCCAGCAGCCCACTCGACAGGGACGAGCAGTACTTC
TRBV5-1	15	TRBD1	TRBJ2-4	many	CASSLEGGYGNIQYF	TGCGCCAGCAGCTTGGAAGGGGGCTACGGAAACATTCAGTACTTC
TRBV5-6	14	TRBD1	TRBJ2-5	many	CASSLGQGGETQYF	TGTGCCAGCAGCTTGGGACAGGGGGGAGAGACCCAGTACTTC
TRBV20-1	14	.	TRBJ1-2	few	CSVGSAGQTYGYTF	TGCAGTGTCGGATCCGCAGGACAGACCTATGGCTACACCTTC
TRBV11-2	17	TRBD2	TRBJ2-7	many	CASSIPPSGGRSYEQYF	TGTGCCAGCAGCATTCCGCCTAGCGGAGGACGGTCCTACGAGCAGTACTTC
TRBV2	13	TRBD1	TRBJ2-3	few	CAREDRDFGTQYF	TGTGCCAGGGAGGACAGGGACTTTGGTACGCAGTATTTT
TRBV2	15	.	TRBJ2-6	.	CASSEQSYGANVLTF	TGTGCCAGCAGTGAGCAGTCCTACGGGGCCAACGTCCTGACTTTC
TRBV3-1	15	.	TRBJ2-2	.	CASSQLATNTGELFF	TGTGCCAGCAGCCAACTAGCTACGAACACCGGGGAGCTGTTTTTT
TRBV10-3	11	.	TRBJ2-7	.	CAISEGYEQYF	TGTGCCATCAGTGAGGGATACGAGCAGTACTTC
TRBV30	14	TRBD1	TRBJ1-5	many	CAWSGDRFKGAQHF	TGTGCCTGGAGTGGGGACAGGTTTAAAGGGGCCCAGCATTTT
TRBV12-3/TRBV12-4	12	.	TRBJ2-7	many	CASSRDFYEQYF	TGTGCCAGCAGCAGGGACTTCTACGAGCAGTACTTC
TRBV11-2	18	.	TRBJ2-3	.	CASSSRGGAGVGTDTQYF	TGTGCCAGCAGCTCTAGGGGGGGGGCCGGAGTGGGCACAGATACGCAGTATTTT
TRBV20-1	13	.	TRBJ1-3	many	CSATRVSGNTIYF	TGCAGTGCTACTAGGGTCTCTGGAAACACCATATATTTT
TRBV20-1	15	.	TRBJ2-5	.	CSAVGAGVRQETQYF	TGCAGTGCCGTGGGGGCAGGGGTAAGGCAAGAGACCCAGTACTTC
TRBV19	14	.	TRBJ2-7	many	CASSPGLKPYEQYF	TGTGCCAGTTCGCCGGGACTCAAACCCTACGAGCAGTACTTC
TRBV2	11	TRBD1	TRBJ1-2	.	CASSLDRGYTF	TGTGCCAGCAGCTTGGACAGGGGCTACACCTTC
TRBV6-2/TRBV6-3	17	TRBD2	TRBJ2-1	.	CASSRPLGGSSYNEQFF	TGTGCCAGCAGTCGACCCCTGGGCGGGAGTTCCTACAATGAGCAGTTCTTC
TRBV5-4	15	.	TRBJ2-7	.	CASSLNTAVRYEQYF	TGTGCCAGCAGCTTGAACACGGCCGTTCGGTACGAGCAGTACTTC
TRBV7-2	15	TRBD2	TRBJ2-1	.	CASSSLAGVYNEQFF	TGTGCCAGCAGCTCCCTAGCGGGAGTATACAATGAGCAGTTCTTC
TRBV5-5	14	.	TRBJ1-1	.	CASSLYGSSPEAFF	TGTGCCAGCAGCTTGTATGGGAGTAGTCCTGAAGCTTTCTTT
TRBV15	15	.	TRBJ2-4	few	CATSRDQQVPNIQYF	TGTGCCACCAGCAGAGATCAACAGGTTCCCAACATTCAGTACTTC
TRBV29-1	18	.	TRBJ2-3	many	CSTNFPSSWRGSTDTQYF	TGCAGCACAAATTTTCCGTCCTCCTGGCGAGGGAGCACAGATACGCAGTATTTT
TRBV7-2	12	.	TRBJ1-2	many	CASSMTGGAYTF	TGTGCCAGCAGCATGACCGGGGGCGCCTACACCTTC
TRBV7-6	14	TRBD1	TRBJ1-1	few	CASSPLTGATEAFF	TGTGCCAGCAGCCCTTTGACAGGGGCGACTGAAGCTTTCTTT
TRBV5-4	15	.	TRBJ2-7	.	CASSRAGTEAYEQYF	TGTGCCAGCAGCAGGGCCGGGACGGAGGCCTACGAGCAGTACTTC
TRBV9	15	TRBD2	TRBJ2-5	many	CASSIAGGFQETQYF	TGTGCCAGCAGCATAGCGGGAGGATTCCAAGAGACCCAGTACTTC
TRBV5-6	13	.	TRBJ2-3	many	CASSPWGTDTQYF	TGTGCCAGCAGCCCCTGGGGGACAGATACGCAGTATTTT
TRBV20-1	13	.	TRBJ1-1	.	CSAQGQINTEAFF	TGCAGTGCCCAGGGGCAGATTAACACTGAAGCTTTCTTT
TRBV7-9	13	.	TRBJ1-1	few	CASRKGVNTEAFF	TGTGCCAGCAGGAAAGGAGTGAACACTGAAGCTTTCTTT
TRBV24-1	16	TRBD1	TRBJ2-2	.	CATSDPQGQGTGELFF	TGTGCCACCAGTGACCCCCAGGGACAGGGAACCGGGGAGCTGTTTTTT
TRBV30	11	.	TRBJ2-5	few	CAWSAGETQYF	TGTGCCTGGAGTGCGGGGGAGACCCAGTACTTC
TRBV5-1	16	.	TRBJ2-3	many	CASSLAPLASTDTQYF	TGCGCCAGCAGCTTGGCGCCCCTGGCCAGCACAGATACGCAGTATTTT
TRBV20-1	14	TRBD2	TRBJ2-2	few	CSAPLAGGTGELFF	TGCAGTGCTCCCCTAGCGGGGGGCACCGGGGAGCTGTTTTTT
TRBV25-1	13	.	TRBJ2-3	.	CATRDGGADTQYF	TGTGCCACCCGGGACGGCGGGGCCGATACGCAGTATTTT
TRBV5-5	15	.	TRBJ2-1	few	CASSLAGANYNEQFF	TGTGCCAGCAGCTTGGCGGGAGCGAACTACAATGAGCAGTTCTTC
TRBV7-9	12	.	TRBJ2-7	few	CASSTSPYEQYF	TGTGCCAGCAGCACTAGTCCCTACGAGCAGTACTTC
TRBV7-9	13	TRBD1	TRBJ1-2	.	CASSLEDRDGYTF	TGTGCCAGCAGCTTAGAGGACAGGGATGGCTACACCTTC
TRBV27	12	.	TRBJ1-5	few	CASSSQGQPQHF	TGTGCCAGCAGTTCCCAGGGCCAGCCCCAGCATTTT
TRBV7-6	15	.	TRBJ2-7	many	CASSLAALGPYEQYF	TGTGCCAGCAGCTTGGCGGCGTTAGGTCCCTACGAGCAGTACTTC
TRBV12-3/TRBV12-4	14	.	TRBJ2-1	few	CASSFQSSYNEQFF	TGTGCCAGCAGTTTTCAGAGCTCCTACAATGAGCAGTTCTTC
TRBV5-1	14	.	TRBJ2-1	few	CASSFRSGSNEQFF	TGCGCCAGCAGCTTTAGGTCGGGCAGCAATGAGCAGTTCTTC
TRBV9	13	.	TRBJ2-7	few	CASSVGGTKEQYF	TGTGCCAGCAGCGTAGGTGGTACAAAAGAGCAGTACTTC
TRBV14	13	.	TRBJ1-2	.	CASSPRVSDGYTF	TGTGCCAGCAGTCCAAGAGTATCGGATGGCTACACCTTC
TRBV12-3/TRBV12-4	11	.	TRBJ2-7	many	CASRRGYEQYF	TGTGCCAGCCGAAGGGGCTACGAGCAGTACTTC
TRBV11-2	14	.	TRBJ2-5	few	CASSLPVIRETQYF	TGTGCCAGCAGCTTACCAGTCATCCGGGAGACCCAGTACTTC
TRBV6-1	16	.	TRBJ1-6	many	CASSEAGRGSNSPLHF	TGTGCCAGCAGTGAAGCCGGGCGGGGGAGTAATTCACCCCTCCACTTT
TRBV30	12	.	TRBJ1-1	.	CAWSPLNTEAFF	TGTGCCTGGAGTCCCTTGAACACTGAAGCTTTCTTT
TRBV5-1	14	.	TRBJ2-6	few	CASRVLSGANVLTF	TGCGCCAGCAGGGTCCTCTCTGGGGCCAACGTCCTGACTTTC
TRBV12-3/TRBV12-4	13	TRBD2	TRBJ2-7	.	CASLREGLDEQYF	TGTGCCAGCCTCCGGGAGGGGCTGGACGAGCAGTACTTC
TRBV5-1	14	.	TRBJ2-7	few	CASSFPDRAYEQYF	TGCGCCAGCAGCTTCCCCGACAGAGCCTACGAGCAGTACTTC
TRBV7-9	17	TRBD2	TRBJ2-1	.	CASSFWGVTSGPPEQFF	TGTGCCAGCAGCTTTTGGGGGGTGACTAGCGGTCCCCCTGAGCAGTTCTTC
TRBV3-1	14	.	TRBJ2-1	.	CASSLTSRVFEQFF	TGTGCCAGCAGTCTAACTAGTCGGGTTTTTGAGCAGTTCTTC
TRBV20-1	15	TRBD1	TRBJ2-1	many	CSAQERLTGRNEQFF	TGCAGTGCGCAAGAGAGACTGACAGGGCGCAATGAGCAGTTCTTC
TRBV3-1	13	.	TRBJ2-7	.	CASSHPRGTEQYF	TGTGCCAGCAGCCACCCTAGGGGGACCGAGCAGTACTTC
TRBV6-2/TRBV6-3	13	.	TRBJ2-1	few	CASVKTGYNEQFF	TGTGCCAGCGTCAAAACGGGTTACAATGAGCAGTTCTTC